These T cell receptor beta chains were read from a single sample in a study of identical twins. Each CDR3 protein gets one entry after TCRdb re-called the 5' RACE reads with MiXCR. The table has fewer than 500,000 distinct CDR3 sequences, roughly an eighth seen once. These data also featured in a second study, about yellow fever vaccine responses in identical twins.

The material sequenced was CD4+ T cells sorted from blood. The receptors were gathered from a woman aged 18-29 years in good health. Each CDR3 is given with its conserved first and last residue. Each record gives: J gene, D gene, clone size, V gene, CDR3 DNA, CDR3 protein. D genes are given only for firm matches. Clone size appears in some rows only: once, few, many, or a class for an expanded clone.

TRBJ2-1	NA	NA	TRBV12-3/TRBV12-4	TGTGCCAGCAGCACCCGGGCTACTAGTAACTATGAGCAGTTCTTC	CASSTRATSNYEQFF
TRBJ2-5	NA	few	TRBV18	TGTGCCAGCTCACCAGTTCATTCCAGGGCGTACCAAGAGACCCAGTACTTC	CASSPVHSRAYQETQYF
TRBJ2-3	TRBD2	many	TRBV6-1	TGTGCCAGCAGGACTAGCGGGAGGGCTAGCACAGATACGCAGTATTTT	CASRTSGRASTDTQYF
TRBJ2-5	TRBD1	few	TRBV10-3	TGTGCCATCAGTGATCCGGACAGGGGGCGTGAGACCCAGTACTTC	CAISDPDRGRETQYF
TRBJ2-3	TRBD1	NA	TRBV23-1	TGCGCCAGCAGTCGCGACAGGGGGATACCCACAGATACGCAGTATTTT	CASSRDRGIPTDTQYF
TRBJ2-7	TRBD1	many	TRBV12-3/TRBV12-4	TGTGCCAGCAGTACCTACAGGGGGCTGCGGTCCTACGAGCAGTACTTC	CASSTYRGLRSYEQYF
TRBJ2-1	NA	NA	TRBV7-9	TGTGCCAGCAGCGCAGTGTCAACCTACAATGAGCAGTTCTTC	CASSAVSTYNEQFF
TRBJ2-5	TRBD1	few	TRBV11-2	TGTGCCAGCAGCCAAGAGGGGCGACAGGGGGCAGAGACCCAGTACTTC	CASSQEGRQGAETQYF
TRBJ1-4	NA	few	TRBV14	TGTGCCAGCAGCCAAAACCGAAATGAAAAACTGTTTTTT	CASSQNRNEKLFF
TRBJ1-1	TRBD1	few	TRBV11-1	TGTGCCAGCAGCACAGGGACAGAGGGCACTGAAGCTTTCTTT	CASSTGTEGTEAFF
TRBJ2-7	TRBD2	many	TRBV10-3	TGTGCCACCGCACCCGGGACTAGCGGTACCTACGAGCAGTACTTC	CATAPGTSGTYEQYF
TRBJ2-1	NA	few	TRBV18	TGTGCCAGCTCACCAAGATCGGGGGTTGCCCACAATGAGCAGTTCTTC	CASSPRSGVAHNEQFF
TRBJ2-3	TRBD2	NA	TRBV7-6	TGTGCCAGCAGCTTAGTGACTAGCGGGAGGTTCTCAGATACGCAGTATTTT	CASSLVTSGRFSDTQYF
TRBJ2-3	NA	NA	TRBV5-6	TGTGCCAGCAGCTCAGGGGTCCTCCCCTCCACAGATACGCAGTATTTT	CASSSGVLPSTDTQYF
TRBJ2-6	NA	NA	TRBV15	TGTGCCAGCCGGAGGACTGGGGCCAACGTCCTGACTTTC	CASRRTGANVLTF
TRBJ2-1	NA	NA	TRBV7-2	TGTGCCAGCAGCATCGGGATGGTAGGGCCCAATGAGCAGTTCTTC	CASSIGMVGPNEQFF
TRBJ1-5	NA	NA	TRBV6-5	TGTGCCAGCAGTTACTTAGGTAGCAATCAGCCCCAGCATTTT	CASSYLGSNQPQHF
TRBJ1-1	NA	many	TRBV29-1	TGCAGCGCCCTGGGTTCGGGGGCAATGAACACTGAAGCTTTCTTT	CSALGSGAMNTEAFF
TRBJ2-1	TRBD2	few	TRBV6-2/TRBV6-3	TGTGCCAGCAGTTTCTCTAGCGGGGTTGGGGAGCAGTTCTTC	CASSFSSGVGEQFF
TRBJ2-2	TRBD1	few	TRBV12-3/TRBV12-4	TGTGCCAGCAGACCGGGACAGACAAACGGGGAGCTGTTTTTT	CASRPGQTNGELFF
TRBJ2-5	NA	NA	TRBV12-3/TRBV12-4	TGTGCCAGCATGTACAGACACAGGGAAGGAGAGACCCAGTACTTC	CASMYRHREGETQYF
TRBJ2-1	TRBD2	NA	TRBV27	TGTGCCAGCAGACTTCTGCGGGAGGGCCTCAACAATGAGCAGTTCTTC	CASRLLREGLNNEQFF
TRBJ2-2	TRBD2	many	TRBV7-9	TGTGCCAGCAGCGTCAGCGGGGGAACGGTCGGGGAGCTGTTTTTT	CASSVSGGTVGELFF
TRBJ2-1	NA	many	TRBV29-1	TGCAGCGTTGAAGCTTGGTTCGCTAATAAAGGGAATGAGCAGTTCTTC	CSVEAWFANKGNEQFF
TRBJ1-5	NA	NA	TRBV28	TGTGCCAGCACCTCGGACAGACAAGACAATCAGCCCCAGCATTTT	CASTSDRQDNQPQHF
TRBJ2-3	TRBD1	NA	TRBV20-1	TGCAGTGCTAAAAGTCCCGGGACAGGGGGCCGAATCACAGATACGCAGTATTTT	CSAKSPGTGGRITDTQYF
TRBJ1-6	TRBD1	few	TRBV7-9	TGTGCCAGCAGCTTAGAGGGGGCTCGGTTCCACTTT	CASSLEGARFHF
TRBJ2-1	TRBD2	many	TRBV5-1	TGCGCCAGCAGCTTGGCCAAAATAGCGGGAGCAGTTGAGGAGCAGTTCTTC	CASSLAKIAGAVEEQFF
TRBJ2-1	NA	NA	TRBV6-2/TRBV6-3	TGTGCCAGCAGTAAATTTAGGACAGGGAGGGATGAGCAGTTCTTC	CASSKFRTGRDEQFF
TRBJ2-2	NA	NA	TRBV7-8	TGTGCCAGCAGCTTAGCGGGGACCCTCGGGGAGCTGTTTTTT	CASSLAGTLGELFF
TRBJ2-1	TRBD2	NA	TRBV4-2	TGTGCCAGCAGCCAAGATTGGCGGGGGGGTGAGCAGTTCTTC	CASSQDWRGGEQFF
TRBJ2-5	NA	few	TRBV7-8	TGTGCCAGCAGTGTTTACGGTTTAGCAGAGACCCAGTACTTC	CASSVYGLAETQYF
TRBJ2-2	TRBD1	NA	TRBV12-3/TRBV12-4	TGTGCCAGCAGTGTACAGGGGACCGGGGAGCTGTTTTTT	CASSVQGTGELFF
TRBJ2-4	TRBD2	NA	TRBV20-1	TGCAGTGCTAGAGATATTGCGGGAGACGCCAAAAACATTCAGTACTTC	CSARDIAGDAKNIQYF
TRBJ2-1	TRBD2	few	TRBV10-3	TGTGCCATCAGTGAGACTAGCGGGACCTCCTACAATGAGCAGTTCTTC	CAISETSGTSYNEQFF
TRBJ2-1	TRBD2	NA	TRBV11-2	TGTGCCAGCAGCTTAGATCGCCTTAGCGGGAGGGATTACAATGAGCAGTTCTTC	CASSLDRLSGRDYNEQFF
TRBJ1-2	NA	few	TRBV20-1	TGCAGCCCCGAACATGGCTACACCTTC	CSPEHGYTF
TRBJ2-7	TRBD1	few	TRBV28	TGTGCCAGCAGTTCCACCGGACAGGGGACCTACGAGCAGTACTTC	CASSSTGQGTYEQYF
TRBJ2-1	NA	NA	TRBV7-3	TGTGCCAGCAGCCAGGGAGGGGGTAGGAAGCAGTTCTTC	CASSQGGGRKQFF
TRBJ2-5	NA	NA	TRBV6-2/TRBV6-3	TGTGCCAGCAGTACCAGCCGGGTCTTGTACTTC	CASSTSRVLYF
TRBJ2-1	NA	many	TRBV12-3/TRBV12-4	TGTGCCAGCGCCAACGACGCCCGCGATGTTGAGCAGTTCTTC	CASANDARDVEQFF
TRBJ2-7	TRBD2	many	TRBV29-1	TGCAGCGTTGACCCGAGCGGGAGGGACGAGCAGTACTTC	CSVDPSGRDEQYF
TRBJ2-7	NA	NA	TRBV14	TGTGCCAGCAGCCAAGAGGGCAGGGTCGAGCAGTACTTC	CASSQEGRVEQYF
TRBJ2-1	TRBD1	many	TRBV12-3/TRBV12-4	TGTGCCAGCAGCCGGGGACAGGGATACTACAATGAGCAGTTCTTC	CASSRGQGYYNEQFF
TRBJ2-5	NA	NA	TRBV12-3/TRBV12-4	TGCTGCCTCAGATACTACACAATTCAGTGGCAAGAGACCCAGTACTTC	CCLRYYTIQWQETQYF
TRBJ2-7	NA	NA	TRBV29-1	TGCAGCGTTGTTTTCCAGGAGGGGTCCTCCTACGAGCAGTACTTC	CSVVFQEGSSYEQYF
TRBJ2-1	NA	many	TRBV5-1	TGCGCCAGCAGTTCTCGGCCCACAGTAAGCTCCTACAATGAGCAGTTCTTC	CASSSRPTVSSYNEQFF
TRBJ2-5	NA	NA	TRBV12-3/TRBV12-4	TGTGCCAGCAGCTTAGTGAGGACGGGTGTAGGGCAAGAGACCCAGTACTTC	CASSLVRTGVGQETQYF
TRBJ2-5	NA	NA	TRBV7-2	TGTGCCAGCAGCTATGGGGGAACGGAGACCCAGTACTTC	CASSYGGTETQYF
TRBJ2-1	NA	NA	TRBV6-1	TGTGCCAGCAAAAGCCACACACAGCTCTACAATGAGCAGTTCTTC	CASKSHTQLYNEQFF
TRBJ2-7	NA	many	TRBV29-1	TGCAGCGTTTCAGGCAGTTCCTACGAGCAGTACTTC	CSVSGSSYEQYF
TRBJ2-1	TRBD2	NA	TRBV20-1	TGCAGTGCTCGTGAACTAGCGACAGATTGGAATGAGCAGTTCTTC	CSARELATDWNEQFF
TRBJ2-7	NA	few	TRBV12-3/TRBV12-4	TGTGCCAGCAGGAGCTTGTACGAGCAGTACTTC	CASRSLYEQYF
TRBJ2-5	NA	NA	TRBV20-1	TGCAGTGCTAGAGGCGCGGGCGCGGGAGAGACCCAGTACTTC	CSARGAGAGETQYF
TRBJ2-2	NA	many	TRBV15	TGTGCCACCAGCAGAGCCCCCCGGGGTAGCAACACCGGGGAGCTGTTTTTT	CATSRAPRGSNTGELFF
TRBJ2-1	TRBD2	few	TRBV4-3	TGCGCCAGCAGCCAAGGGGCCTTAGCGGGAGGTTCCTACAATGAGCAGTTCTTC	CASSQGALAGGSYNEQFF
TRBJ1-4	NA	few	TRBV20-1	TGCAGTGCAGACGGGGGTTCGGATGAAAAACTGTTTTTT	CSADGGSDEKLFF
TRBJ2-2	NA	few	TRBV7-9	TGTGCCAGCAATAGCATCAGCACCGGGGAGCTGTTTTTT	CASNSISTGELFF
TRBJ2-7	NA	NA	TRBV20-1	TGCAGTGCTAGGGGCAGGGTGATCCACGAGCAGTACTTC	CSARGRVIHEQYF
TRBJ2-1	NA	NA	TRBV12-3/TRBV12-4	TGTGCCAGCAGTCATTTTCCCGCCTACAATGAGCAGTTCTTC	CASSHFPAYNEQFF